The 5 T cell receptor beta chains listed next were all sequenced from one sample in a study of early stage breast cancer tumors. Here immunoSEQ multiplex PCR was the method, and the copy in TCRdb shows in-frame clones only, minus some. This table holds tens of thousands of clones, more than 65% found once. The sequenced sample was blood. The receptors shown here come from a person between 55 and 69 years old with breast cancer.

The CDR3 sequence is CASSLFGQNEKLFF. DNA of the CDR3: TGTGCCAGCAGCTTGTTCGGACAGAATGAAAAACTGTTTTTT. The J gene is TRBJ1-4, the V gene TRBV7-9; a possible D gene is TRBD1 (6 bases). From germline, CDR1 is SEHNR and CDR2 FQNEAQ (reference sequence). Trimming cost V 3 bases and J 5 bases, with 10 bases left between them. The CDR3 is 14 residues long.

The chain carries TRBV15 and TRBJ2-3; D gene uncertain. This CDR3 has 14 residues. Germline-derived CDR1 and CDR2 are LNHNV and YYDKDF (reference sequence). With 5 bases removed from V and 0 bases from J, the gap between germline ends came to 9 bases. The DNA of the CDR3 is TGTGCCACCAGCGGCCAACAGAGCACAGATACGCAGTATTTT. It specifies CATSGQQSTDTQYF.

V gene TRBV18 combines with J gene TRBJ2-1; D not resolved. The CDR3 has 14 residues. The V and J ends lost 6 bases and 1 base respectively, with 10 bases between them. Germline V gene data show CDR1 as KGHSH and CDR2 as LQKENI. Here the CDR3 DNA reads TGTGCCAGCTCGACGTCGAGGTCCTACAATGAGCAGTTCTTC. Its protein product is CASSTSRSYNEQFF.

This clone was seen a few times. The chain links TRBV7-3 to TRBJ2-3; 8 positions agree with TRBD2. Germline CDR1 and CDR2: SGHTA and FQGTGA. The length of the CDR3 is 15 residues. With V trimmed by 4 bases and J by 3 bases, 6 bases remained unmatched. The chain's CDR3 is CASSSGGAGTDTQYF. CDR3 bases: TGTGCCAGCAGCTCCGGGGGGGCCGGGACAGATACGCAGTATTTT.

This chain connects TRBV27 to TRBJ1-2; 8 nucleotides line up with TRBD1. The length of the CDR3 is 13 residues. The V and J ends lost 3 bases and 7 bases, in that order; junction bases with no gene match: 4. Germline V gives CDR1 MNHEY, CDR2 SMNVEV (reference sequence). The CDR3 here is CASSFQGAGGYTF. The CDR3 DNA is TGTGCCAGCAGTTTCCAGGGGGCGGGTGGCTACACCTTC.